Sequencing of this T cell receptor (beta chain) was carried out in a study of Ad26.COV2.S vaccination and SARS-CoV-2 variants. About the research overall: Ad26.COV2.S shots went into the muscle once or twice, 56 days apart.

Sample treatment: 19 received Ad26.COV2.S at low or high dose, single or two shots; a few received placebo; per-sample allocation not given. It was on day 63 after the first vaccine or placebo injection that samples were taken. Profiled with immunoSEQ multiplex PCR; TCRdb holds only in-frame clones, not every one. Of roughly 460,000 clones listed, 80% to 90% are singletons. Specimen: peripheral blood, collected in a trial of Ad26.COV2.S vaccine versus placebo. The sequence was collected from a person aged 18 to 65 who received the Ad26.COV2.S COVID-19 vaccine or a placebo.

CDR3 region: CARSVFETYPWNQPQHF. The CDR3 DNA sequence: TGTGCCAGAAGCGTCTTTGAGACTTACCCCTGGAATCAGCCCCAGCATTTT. The chain links TRBV5-3 to TRBJ1-5; D is uncertain. TRBV5-3 is designated an ORF whose function remains uncertain. There are 17 residues in the CDR3. The V end was cut by 4 bases, the J end by 4 bases, with 21 bases between.